The rows below give T cell receptor beta chains drawn from one sample of a study of T-cell memory formation after mild COVID-19. In TCRdb, the 5' RACE reads were re-called with MiXCR into one record per CDR3 protein. Of over 350,000 distinct CDR3 sequences in the sample, about 24% were seen once. Source material: PBMCs or a T cell subset sorted from them (not recorded which). These receptors originate from an adult woman who had mild COVID-19 (a few samples of this study predate the infection). Cell type and time point are not known. Each CDR3 is given with its conserved first and last residue. Each record gives: J gene, V gene, clone size, D gene, CDR3 protein, CDR3 DNA. D genes are given only for firm matches. Only some rows state a clone size, as once, few, many or a class for expanded clones.

>TRBJ1-1|TRBV5-1|few|NA
CASSLEFGQLNTEAFF
TGCGCCAGCAGCTTGGAATTTGGGCAGCTGAACACTGAAGCTTTCTTT
>TRBJ2-7|TRBV7-7|NA|TRBD1
CASSLAGQDEQYF
TGTGCCAGCAGCTTAGCGGGACAGGACGAGCAGTACTTC
>TRBJ2-1|TRBV30|NA|TRBD1
CAWSASSQGAKFF
TGTGCCTGGAGTGCGTCTTCTCAGGGGGCCAAGTTCTTC
>TRBJ2-7|TRBV27|many|TRBD1
CASRGQVSYEQYF
TGTGCCAGCAGGGGACAGGTTTCCTACGAGCAGTACTTC
>TRBJ2-3|TRBV2|NA|TRBD1
CASTFLGGADTQYF
TGTGCCAGCACCTTCCTAGGGGGCGCAGATACGCAGTATTTT
>TRBJ2-3|TRBV7-6|NA|NA
CASSWTGSRQDTQYF
TGTGCCAGCAGCTGGACCGGGTCCCGCCAAGATACGCAGTATTTT
>TRBJ1-4|TRBV12-3/TRBV12-4|few|NA
CASSFAQGTELFF
TGTGCCAGCAGTTTCGCCCAGGGGACGGAACTGTTTTTT
>TRBJ2-1|TRBV7-9|NA|NA
CASSLVRGTRNEQFF
TGTGCCAGCAGCTTAGTCCGCGGGACACGGAATGAGCAGTTCTTC
>TRBJ2-3|TRBV12-3/TRBV12-4|few|NA
CASSLASPWGGVSTDTQYF
TGTGCCAGCAGTTTAGCCTCCCCCTGGGGCGGGGTAAGCACAGATACGCAGTATTTT
>TRBJ2-5|TRBV6-1|NA|TRBD1
CASIRDRGRETQYF
TGTGCCAGCATTCGGGACAGGGGCCGAGAGACCCAGTACTTC
>TRBJ2-7|TRBV24-1|few|NA
CATSEGLGETYEQYF
TGTGCCACCAGTGAGGGCCTCGGGGAAACCTACGAGCAGTACTTC
>TRBJ2-1|TRBV20-1|NA|TRBD2
CSARSAGAYNEQFF
TGCAGTGCCAGGTCAGCGGGGGCCTACAATGAGCAGTTCTTC
>TRBJ2-7|TRBV18|once|TRBD2
CASSLGLAGDSYEQYF
TGTGCCAGCTCACTGGGACTAGCGGGGGACTCCTACGAGCAGTACTTC
>TRBJ1-1|TRBV27|few|NA
CASSLFSRNTEAFF
TGTGCCAGCAGTTTATTTAGCAGGAACACTGAAGCTTTCTTT
>TRBJ2-2|TRBV7-2|NA|NA
CASSPGLLANTGELFF
TGTGCCAGCAGCCCGGGACTTCTAGCGAACACCGGGGAGCTGTTTTTT
>TRBJ1-4|TRBV5-1|NA|TRBD1
CASSEGQPNEKLFF
TGCGCCAGCAGCGAGGGACAGCCTAATGAAAAACTGTTTTTT
>TRBJ2-7|TRBV7-8|NA|TRBD1
CASSSGQGPFYEQYF
TGTGCCAGCAGCTCTGGACAGGGGCCCTTCTACGAGCAGTACTTC
>TRBJ1-2|TRBV20-1|few|NA
CSASSHSNYGYTF
TGCAGTGCTAGCAGTCATTCTAACTATGGCTACACCTTC
>TRBJ2-1|TRBV9|NA|NA
CASSVAHPYNEQFF
TGTGCCAGCAGCGTAGCCCATCCGTACAATGAGCAGTTCTTC
>TRBJ1-5|TRBV20-1|NA|TRBD1
CSATGTGRSNQPQHF
TGCAGTGCTACCGGGACAGGGCGCAGCAATCAGCCCCAGCATTTT
>TRBJ2-1|TRBV6-2/TRBV6-3|NA|TRBD1
CASSPRQGAYNEQFF
TGTGCCAGCAGCCCTCGACAGGGGGCGTACAATGAGCAGTTCTTC
>TRBJ2-5|TRBV29-1|few|NA
CSVRLRASQETQYF
TGCAGCGTCCGTTTGAGGGCCAGCCAAGAGACCCAGTACTTC
>TRBJ1-6|TRBV7-6|NA|NA
CASSLAGGGNSPLHF
TGTGCCAGCAGCTTAGCGGGGGGAGGGAATTCACCCCTCCACTTT
>TRBJ2-1|TRBV28|few|NA
CASSLSRGSNEQFF
TGTGCCAGCAGTTTATCCCGGGGGTCAAATGAGCAGTTCTTC
>TRBJ1-3|TRBV15|NA|NA
CATSMDMGGLSGNTIYF
TGTGCCACCAGCATGGATATGGGAGGGCTCTCTGGAAACACCATATATTTT
>TRBJ2-7|TRBV5-5|few|NA
CASSRVGEGYEQYF
TGTGCCAGCAGCCGAGTCGGAGAAGGGTACGAGCAGTACTTC
>TRBJ2-1|TRBV7-2|NA|TRBD2
CASSLSFGGDFTNEQFF
TGTGCCAGCAGCTTATCTTTTGGGGGGGATTTCACAAATGAGCAGTTCTTC
>TRBJ1-5|TRBV30|NA|NA
CAWSGGEGQPQHF
TGTGCCTGGAGTGGAGGGGAGGGTCAGCCCCAGCATTTT
>TRBJ1-2|TRBV6-6|few|TRBD1
CATTEQGVGYGYTF
TGTGCCACGACCGAACAGGGGGTTGGGTATGGCTACACCTTC
>TRBJ2-7|TRBV7-6|NA|TRBD2
CASSTTSGAYEQYF
TGTGCCAGCAGCACAACTAGCGGGGCCTACGAGCAGTACTTC
>TRBJ2-5|TRBV7-2|few|NA
CALGSSGSGETQYF
TGTGCCCTTGGGAGTAGCGGTTCAGGGGAGACCCAGTACTTC
>TRBJ2-7|TRBV14|NA|TRBD1
CASSRQEYYLGQGIYEQYF
TGTGCCAGCAGCCGCCAAGAATATTATTTAGGACAGGGAATCTACGAGCAGTACTTC
>TRBJ2-1|TRBV24-1|NA|TRBD1
CATSDFGTGGLDNEQFF
TGTGCCACCAGTGATTTCGGAACAGGGGGCTTAGACAATGAGCAGTTCTTC
>TRBJ2-1|TRBV29-1|few|TRBD2
CSVRSGSSEQFF
TGCAGCGTTCGTAGCGGGAGTTCTGAGCAGTTCTTC
>TRBJ1-1|TRBV19|NA|NA
CASSMRRNTEAFF
TGTGCCAGTAGTATGAGACGGAACACTGAAGCTTTCTTT
>TRBJ1-3|TRBV5-6|few|NA
CASSRVGPRSGNTIYF
TGTGCCAGCAGCCGGGTAGGTCCACGCTCTGGAAACACCATATATTTT
>TRBJ1-5|TRBV6-1|NA|NA
CASSGAGRNQPQHF
TGTGCCAGCAGTGGGGCAGGGCGCAATCAGCCCCAGCATTTT
>TRBJ2-5|TRBV19|NA|TRBD1
CASSIEDRGFEETQYF
TGTGCCAGTAGTATTGAGGACAGGGGTTTTGAGGAGACCCAGTACTTC
>TRBJ1-1|TRBV4-1|few|NA
CASRRRDFDAEAFF
TGCGCCAGCAGGAGGCGGGATTTTGATGCTGAAGCTTTCTTT
>TRBJ1-1|TRBV18|many|TRBD1
CASSPQGALNTEAFF
TGTGCCAGCAGCCCACAGGGGGCCCTGAACACTGAAGCTTTCTTT
>TRBJ1-5|TRBV3-1|few|NA
CASSQDGRGNQPQHF
TGTGCCAGCAGCCAAGATGGCAGGGGAAATCAGCCCCAGCATTTT
>TRBJ1-6|TRBV12-1|NA|NA
CASPTGIGSPLHF
TGTGCCAGCCCGACAGGGATCGGTTCACCCCTCCACTTT
>TRBJ2-1|TRBV5-1|once|TRBD2
CASSRLGAAGVPGNEQFF
TGCGCCAGCAGCCGCCTCGGGGCAGCGGGAGTTCCCGGCAATGAGCAGTTCTTC
>TRBJ1-1|TRBV3-1|NA|NA
CAVQGGGWTEAFF
TGTGCCGTCCAGGGAGGGGGGTGGACTGAAGCTTTCTTT
>TRBJ2-7|TRBV2|NA|NA
CASSPLTYEQYF
TGTGCCAGCAGTCCACTTACATACGAGCAGTACTTC
>TRBJ2-7|TRBV30|NA|NA
CAWSVLRTVSYEQYF
TGTGCCTGGAGTGTACTGCGGACAGTCTCCTACGAGCAGTACTTC
>TRBJ2-1|TRBV9|NA|TRBD2
CASSVAPSGGRNEQFF
TGTGCCAGCAGCGTAGCTCCTAGCGGGGGCAGGAATGAGCAGTTCTTC
>TRBJ2-5|TRBV4-2|NA|TRBD2
CASSQGTSGFQETQYF
TGTGCCAGCAGCCAGGGGACTAGCGGCTTCCAAGAGACCCAGTACTTC
>TRBJ2-7|TRBV5-1|few|NA
CASRLGAPYEQYF
TGCGCCAGCAGACTGGGGGCCCCCTACGAGCAGTACTTC
>TRBJ2-4|TRBV21-1|few|NA
CASSLGSGIQYF
TGTGCCAGCAGTCTAGGGTCGGGCATTCAGTACTTC
>TRBJ2-1|TRBV24-1|NA|NA
CATSDPPANEQFF
TGTGCCACCAGTGATCCGCCTGCTAATGAGCAGTTCTTC
>TRBJ1-2|TRBV9|NA|NA
CASSAPSGDLNYGYTF
TGTGCCAGCAGCGCACCCTCAGGGGACCTTAACTATGGCTACACCTTC
>TRBJ2-1|TRBV29-1|many|TRBD1
CSVAGGGNEQFF
TGCAGCGTTGCAGGGGGCGGCAATGAGCAGTTCTTC
>TRBJ2-7|TRBV9|medium-sized|TRBD2
CASNPGGRAYEQYF
TGTGCCAGCAACCCTGGCGGGAGGGCCTACGAGCAGTACTTC
>TRBJ1-1|TRBV6-2/TRBV6-3|NA|TRBD1
CASSSDKGATEAFF
TGTGCCAGCAGTTCCGACAAGGGGGCCACTGAAGCTTTCTTT
>TRBJ1-5|TRBV7-8|once|NA
CASSLVQSNQPQHF
TGTGCCAGCAGCTTAGTACAGAGCAATCAGCCCCAGCATTTT
>TRBJ2-5|TRBV12-3/TRBV12-4|few|NA
CASSIDVRTQYF
TGTGCCAGCAGTATAGACGTTCGGACCCAGTACTTC
>TRBJ1-2|TRBV20-1|NA|NA
CSGGNPGGPTTTYGYTF
TGCAGTGGAGGGAATCCCGGGGGCCCGACGACTACCTATGGCTACACCTTC
>TRBJ1-1|TRBV10-3|NA|NA
CAIKGTLEYRGPVSTEAFF
TGTGCCATCAAGGGGACATTGGAGTATCGGGGGCCGGTAAGCACTGAAGCTTTCTTT